This TCR beta chain was obtained from a study of cytomegalovirus exposure and HLA in healthy donors. Study-level results: The authors assumed roughly uniform sequencing depth across donors for presence/absence analyses.

13 Jbeta primers and 60 Vbeta primers were used for the PCR. The table came from immunoSEQ multiplex PCR; TCRdb's copy has only in-frame clones and leaves some out. The sample carries 170,000 or so clones, roughly three quarters recorded once. This clone was recorded only once. The antigen is unknown. V lost 2 bases and J lost 3; bases outside the gene matches: 8. This CDR3 has 17 residues. Germline V lookup: CDR1 LGHNA, CDR2 YSLEER. This TCR was sampled from a woman aged 50 to 65 in good health and CMV-seropositive. V is TRBV4-3 and J is TRBJ2-7; 12 bases map to TRBD2. Sequenced: PBMCs. The CDR3 region is CASSQRASGREFYEQYF. The CDR3 DNA is TGCGCCAGCAGCCAAAGGGCTAGCGGGAGGGAGTTCTACGAGCAGTACTTC.